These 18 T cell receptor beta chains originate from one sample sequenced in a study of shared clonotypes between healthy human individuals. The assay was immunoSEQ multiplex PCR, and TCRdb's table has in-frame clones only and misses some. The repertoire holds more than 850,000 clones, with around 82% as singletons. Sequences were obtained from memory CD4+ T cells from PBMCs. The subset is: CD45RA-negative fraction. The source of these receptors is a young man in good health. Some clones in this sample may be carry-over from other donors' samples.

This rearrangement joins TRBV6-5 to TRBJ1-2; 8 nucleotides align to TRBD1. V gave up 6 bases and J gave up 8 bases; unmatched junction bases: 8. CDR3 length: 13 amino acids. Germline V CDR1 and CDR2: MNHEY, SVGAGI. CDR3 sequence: CASSLTGAGGYTF. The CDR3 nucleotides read TGTGCCAGCAGCCTGACAGGGGCTGGAGGCTACACCTTC.

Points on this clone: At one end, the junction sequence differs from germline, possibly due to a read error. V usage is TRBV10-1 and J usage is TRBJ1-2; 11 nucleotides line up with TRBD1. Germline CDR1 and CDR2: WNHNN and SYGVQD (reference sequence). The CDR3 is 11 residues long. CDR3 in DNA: TGCGCCAGCAGTGGGACAGGGGGCGATTCGTTC. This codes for CASSGTGGDSF.

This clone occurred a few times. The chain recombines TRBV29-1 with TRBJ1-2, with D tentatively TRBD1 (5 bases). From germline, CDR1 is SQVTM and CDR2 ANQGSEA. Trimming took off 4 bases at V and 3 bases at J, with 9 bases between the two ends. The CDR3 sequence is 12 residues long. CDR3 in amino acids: CSVGGSHYGYTF. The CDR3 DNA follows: TGCAGCGTTGGGGGCAGCCACTATGGCTACACCTTC. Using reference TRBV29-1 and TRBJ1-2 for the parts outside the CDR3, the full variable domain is SAVISQKPSRDICQRGTSLTIQCQVDSQVTMMFWYRQQPGQSLTLIATANQGSEATYESGFVIDKFPISRPNLTFSTLTVSNMSPEDSSIYLCSVGGSHYGYTFGSGTRLTVV.

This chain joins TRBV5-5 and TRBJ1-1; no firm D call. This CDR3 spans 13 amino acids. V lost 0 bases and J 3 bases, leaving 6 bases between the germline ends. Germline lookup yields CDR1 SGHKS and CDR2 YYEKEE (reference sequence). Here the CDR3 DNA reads TGTGCCAGCAGCTTGGGGCCGTACACTGAAGCTTTCTTT. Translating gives CASSLGPYTEAFF. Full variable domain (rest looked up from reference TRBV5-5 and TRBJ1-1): DAGVTQSPTHLIKTRGQQVTLRCSPISGHKSVSWYQQVLGQGPQFIFQYYEKEERGRGNFPDRFSARQFPNYSSELNVNALLLGDSALYLCASSLGPYTEAFFGQGTRLTVV.

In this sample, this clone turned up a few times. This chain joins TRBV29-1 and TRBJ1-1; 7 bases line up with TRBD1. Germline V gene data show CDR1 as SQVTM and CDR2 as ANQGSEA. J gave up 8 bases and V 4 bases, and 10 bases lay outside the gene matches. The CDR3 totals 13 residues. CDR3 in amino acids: CSVGSQGRGEAFF. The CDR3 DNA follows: TGCAGCGTTGGATCACAGGGGAGAGGGGAAGCTTTCTTT.

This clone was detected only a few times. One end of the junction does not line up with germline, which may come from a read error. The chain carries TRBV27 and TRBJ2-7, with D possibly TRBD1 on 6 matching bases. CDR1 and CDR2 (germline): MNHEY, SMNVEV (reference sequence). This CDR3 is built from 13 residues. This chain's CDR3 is CASTQMGHRLWHF. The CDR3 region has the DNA TGTGCCAGCACCCAGATGGGACACCGCCTTTGGCACTTC.

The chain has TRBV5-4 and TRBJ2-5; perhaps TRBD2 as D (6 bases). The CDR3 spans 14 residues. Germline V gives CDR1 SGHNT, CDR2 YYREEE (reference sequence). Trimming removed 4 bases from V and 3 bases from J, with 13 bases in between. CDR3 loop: CASSAPGTEETQYF. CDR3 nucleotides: TGTGCCAGCAGCGCACCCGGGACTGAAGAGACCCAGTACTTC.

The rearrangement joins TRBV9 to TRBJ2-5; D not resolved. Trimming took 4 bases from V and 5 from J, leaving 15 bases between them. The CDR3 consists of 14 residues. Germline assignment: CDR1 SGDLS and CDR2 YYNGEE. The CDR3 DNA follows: TGTGCCAGCAGCACCCGCGGCGCCGCCGAGACCCAGTACTTC. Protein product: CASSTRGAAETQYF. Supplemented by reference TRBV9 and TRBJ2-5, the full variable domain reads DSGVTQTPKHLITATGQRVTLRCSPRSGDLSVYWYQQSLDQGLQFLIQYYNGEERAKGNILERFSAQQFPDLHSELNLSSLELGDSALYFCASSTRGAAETQYFGPGTRLLVL.

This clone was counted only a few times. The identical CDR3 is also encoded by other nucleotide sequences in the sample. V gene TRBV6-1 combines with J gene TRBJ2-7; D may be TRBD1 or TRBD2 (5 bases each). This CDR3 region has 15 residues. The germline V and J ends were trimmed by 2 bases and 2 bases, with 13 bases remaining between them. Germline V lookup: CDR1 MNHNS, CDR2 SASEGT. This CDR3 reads CASSERGGSTYEQYF. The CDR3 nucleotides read TGTGCCAGCAGTGAAAGGGGCGGGTCCACCTACGAGCAGTACTTC.

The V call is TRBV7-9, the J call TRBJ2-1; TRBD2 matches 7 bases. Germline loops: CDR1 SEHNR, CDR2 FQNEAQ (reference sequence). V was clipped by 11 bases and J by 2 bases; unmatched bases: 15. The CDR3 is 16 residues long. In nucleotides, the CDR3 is TGTGCCGCACACTCGTCGCCCAGCGGGACCTACAATGAGCAGTTCTTC. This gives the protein CAAHSSPSGTYNEQFF.

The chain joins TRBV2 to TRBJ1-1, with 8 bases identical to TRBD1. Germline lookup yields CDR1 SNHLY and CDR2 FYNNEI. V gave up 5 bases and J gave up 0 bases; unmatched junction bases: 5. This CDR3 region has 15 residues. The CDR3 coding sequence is TGTGCCAGCAGTAAAGAGACAGGGGTGAACACTGAAGCTTTCTTT. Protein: CASSKETGVNTEAFF.

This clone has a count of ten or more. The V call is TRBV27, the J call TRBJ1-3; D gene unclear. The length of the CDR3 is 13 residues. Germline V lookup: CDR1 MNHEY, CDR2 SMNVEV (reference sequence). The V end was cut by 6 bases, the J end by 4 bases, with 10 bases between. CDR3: CASRRSAGNTIYF. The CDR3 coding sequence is TGTGCCAGCAGACGATCGGCGGGAAACACCATATATTTT.

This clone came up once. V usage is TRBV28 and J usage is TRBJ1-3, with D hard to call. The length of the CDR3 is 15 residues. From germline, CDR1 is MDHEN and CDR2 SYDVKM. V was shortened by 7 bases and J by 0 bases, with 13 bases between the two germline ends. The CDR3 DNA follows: TGTGCCAGCAAGGCTCGCGGGAGCTCTGGAAACACCATATATTTT. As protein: CASKARGSSGNTIYF.

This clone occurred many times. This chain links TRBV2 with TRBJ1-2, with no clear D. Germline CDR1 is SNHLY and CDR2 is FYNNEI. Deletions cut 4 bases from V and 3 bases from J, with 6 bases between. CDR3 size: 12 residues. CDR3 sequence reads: CASSAEDYGYTF. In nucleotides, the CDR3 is TGTGCCAGCAGTGCGGAGGACTATGGCTACACCTTC. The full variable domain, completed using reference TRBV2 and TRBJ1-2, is EPEVTQTPSHQVTQMGQEVILRCVPISNHLYFYWYRQILGQKVEFLVSFYNNEISEKSEIFDDQFSVERPDGSNFTLKIRSTKLEDSAMYFCASSAEDYGYTFGSGTRLTVV.

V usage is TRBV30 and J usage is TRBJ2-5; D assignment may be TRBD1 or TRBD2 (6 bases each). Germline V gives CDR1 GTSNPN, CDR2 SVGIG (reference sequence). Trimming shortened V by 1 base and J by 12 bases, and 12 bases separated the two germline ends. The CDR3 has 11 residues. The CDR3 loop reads CAWSGGATKYF. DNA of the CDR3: TGTGCCTGGAGTGGGGGGGCGACGAAGTACTTC.

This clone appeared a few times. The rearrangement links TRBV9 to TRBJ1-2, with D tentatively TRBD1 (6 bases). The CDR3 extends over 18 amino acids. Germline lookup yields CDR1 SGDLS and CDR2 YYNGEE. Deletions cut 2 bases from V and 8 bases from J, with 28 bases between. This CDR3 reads CASSVDPYLSGGAWGYTF. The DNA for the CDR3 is TGTGCCAGCAGCGTCGACCCCTACCTGTCGGGGGGGGCTTGGGGCTACACCTTC.

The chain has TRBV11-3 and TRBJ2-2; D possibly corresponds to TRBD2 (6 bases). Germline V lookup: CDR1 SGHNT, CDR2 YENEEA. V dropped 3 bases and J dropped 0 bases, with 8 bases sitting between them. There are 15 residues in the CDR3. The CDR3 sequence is CASSFSGTNTGELFF. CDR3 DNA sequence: TGTGCCAGCAGCTTTAGCGGTACGAACACCGGGGAGCTGTTTTTT.

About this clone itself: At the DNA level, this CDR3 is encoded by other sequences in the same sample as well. The CDR3 sequence: CSARGETQYF. CDR3 in DNA: TGCAGTGCCCGCGGAGAGACCCAGTACTTC. This sequence joins TRBV20-1 and TRBJ2-5; D gene uncertain. V shed 6 bases and J shed 4 bases, with 6 bases lying between them. The V gene's germline CDR1 is DFQATT and CDR2 SNEGSKA (reference sequence). The CDR3 loop spans 10 amino acids.